This T cell receptor beta chain was observed in a study of blood T cell repertoires in COVID-19. The overall study: Researchers got acute and convalescent COVID-19 samples from the United States, Italy and Spain. T cells, B-cell-depleted T cells, or PBMCs supplied cDNA or gDNA.

The germline V gene encodes CDR1 LNHDA and CDR2 SQIVND (reference sequence). The trim removed 5 bases at V and 1 base at J, leaving 2 bases unmatched. This CDR3 spans 14 amino acids. The authors' processing: Counts of nucleated cells, estimated from reference gene primer amplification, were obtained. Data came from immunoSEQ multiplex PCR; TCRdb stores just in-frame clones and leaves some out. V and J calls and clone size are as listed in that table; D and trimming were resolved from the DNA. The repertoire includes around 13,000 clones, around 90% of them detected once, and roughly 8.1% sits in the top ten.

J is TRBJ1-5 and V is TRBV19; 7 positions agree with TRBD1. Material: peripheral blood. This receptor was identified in a human donor in a cohort sampled during active COVID-19. The CDR3 sequence is CASSLGGSNQPQHF. The CDR3, as DNA: TGTGCCAGTAGTTTAGGGGGCAGCAATCAGCCCCAGCATTTT.